These T cell receptor beta chains were read from a single sample in a study of CD8 T cells in Susac syndrome. TCRdb processed the immunoSEQ multiplex PCR reads anew with MiXCR; each CDR3 protein has one entry. The sample lists some 110,000 distinct CDR3 sequences, 90% to 95% occurring once. Material for sequencing was CD8+ T cells from PBMCs. The receptor set was obtained from a human donor with Susac syndrome. Each CDR3 is given with its conserved first and last residue. The D gene is left open where the match is weak. Size is stated for part of the rows, as once, few or many counts, or as a class when the clone is expanded.

>NA|NA|TRBV19|TRBJ2-5
TGTGCCAGTACCTACACCGGGACCTTGGCAGAGACCCAGTACTTC
CASTYTGTLAETQYF
>NA|TRBD2|TRBV9|TRBJ2-3
TGTGCCAGCAGCGTAGGCGCTAGCGGGGGGGATACGCAGTATTTT
CASSVGASGGDTQYF
>once|NA|TRBV19|TRBJ1-1
TGTGCCACTGTAATGAACACTGAAGCTTTCTTT
CATVMNTEAFF
>few|NA|TRBV30|TRBJ1-2
TGTGCCTGGAGGAAGGACGGCTATGGCTACACCTTC
CAWRKDGYGYTF
>NA|TRBD1|TRBV7-3|TRBJ2-1
TGTGCCAGCAGCCGGGACAGCCGGACTTACAATGAGCAGTTCTTC
CASSRDSRTYNEQFF
>NA|NA|TRBV29-1|TRBJ2-7
TGCAGCGTTGGGGTCCGGATTACGGACTACGAGCAGTACTTC
CSVGVRITDYEQYF
>NA|NA|TRBV21-1|TRBJ1-6
TGTGCCAGCAGCGCCTCCCCCAGATATAATTCACCCCTCCACTTT
CASSASPRYNSPLHF
>NA|TRBD1|TRBV29-1|TRBJ1-2
TGCAGCGTTACAAGCATGGACAGGGATAGAGGCTACACCTTC
CSVTSMDRDRGYTF
>once|NA|TRBV20-1|TRBJ2-7
TGCAGTGCTAGAGATCCGTTCTTGGCCTACGAGCAGTACTTC
CSARDPFLAYEQYF
>NA|TRBD1|TRBV25-1|TRBJ1-1
TGTGCCAGCAGTGCTGGGACAGTGAATGCTTTCTTT
CASSAGTVNAFF
>NA|TRBD2|TRBV4-1|TRBJ2-1
TGCGCCAGCAGCCATGATGGGACTAGCGGCTACAATGAGCAGTTCTTC
CASSHDGTSGYNEQFF
>NA|NA|TRBV13|TRBJ1-1
TGTGCCAGCAGCTTAGGGGACCGCGACACTGAAGCTTTCTTT
CASSLGDRDTEAFF
>NA|TRBD2|TRBV9|TRBJ2-1
TGTGCCAGCAGCGCCTCCGGGACTAGCGGGGGGTATGAGCAGTTCTTC
CASSASGTSGGYEQFF
>NA|TRBD2|TRBV20-1|TRBJ2-5
TGCAGTGCCCAAAAGCGTCGTCAGCGGGGCCAAGAGACCCAGTACTTC
CSAQKRRQRGQETQYF
>NA|NA|TRBV29-1|TRBJ1-2
TGCAGCGTTGACAGCACAGCCAACTATGGCTACACCTTC
CSVDSTANYGYTF
>NA|NA|TRBV7-9|TRBJ1-4
TGTGCCAGCAGTTCAGGGTCTAATGAAAAACTGTTTTTT
CASSSGSNEKLFF
>few|NA|TRBV11-1|TRBJ1-2
TGTGCCAGCAGCTTGGCAGGGACGAACTATGGCTACACCTTC
CASSLAGTNYGYTF
>NA|NA|TRBV9|TRBJ2-1
TGTGCCAGCAGGCCGGGCCGCACCTACAATGAGCAGTTCTTC
CASRPGRTYNEQFF
>once|NA|TRBV12-3/TRBV12-4|TRBJ1-5
TGTGCCAGCAGTAAGGGGTGGAGCAATCAGCCCCAGCATTTT
CASSKGWSNQPQHF
>NA|NA|TRBV7-9|TRBJ2-5
TGTGCCAGCGTTGGGCGTTCGGGCGCCCAAGAGACCCAGTACTTC
CASVGRSGAQETQYF
>NA|TRBD2|TRBV12-3/TRBV12-4|TRBJ2-3
TGTGCCAGCACCCCTAGCGGGGTCACAGATACGCAGTATTTT
CASTPSGVTDTQYF
>NA|TRBD2|TRBV9|TRBJ2-1
TGTGCCAGCAGCACCCTGGGGGGGTACAATGAGCAGTTCTTC
CASSTLGGYNEQFF
>NA|TRBD1|TRBV4-2|TRBJ2-7
TGTGCCAGCAGCCAAGAATGGCAGGGGGCGGACGAGCAGTACTTC
CASSQEWQGADEQYF
>NA|NA|TRBV19|TRBJ1-3
TGTGCCAGTAGTCCGGGAGCAGGAAACACCATATATTTT
CASSPGAGNTIYF
>NA|TRBD1|TRBV29-1|TRBJ2-7
TGCAGCGCTCCGGGACAGGGGGCGTACGAGCAGTACTTC
CSAPGQGAYEQYF
>NA|TRBD1|TRBV13|TRBJ2-2
TGTGCCAGCAGCCGACAGGGTCAAACCGGGGAGCTGTTTTTT
CASSRQGQTGELFF
>NA|NA|TRBV27|TRBJ1-1
TGTGCCAGCAGTTATGGGGGATGGTCGAACACTGAAGCTTTCTTT
CASSYGGWSNTEAFF
>NA|TRBD1|TRBV5-4|TRBJ2-7
TGTGCCAGCAGCACACAGACAGGGTCTGCCTACGAGCAGTACTTC
CASSTQTGSAYEQYF